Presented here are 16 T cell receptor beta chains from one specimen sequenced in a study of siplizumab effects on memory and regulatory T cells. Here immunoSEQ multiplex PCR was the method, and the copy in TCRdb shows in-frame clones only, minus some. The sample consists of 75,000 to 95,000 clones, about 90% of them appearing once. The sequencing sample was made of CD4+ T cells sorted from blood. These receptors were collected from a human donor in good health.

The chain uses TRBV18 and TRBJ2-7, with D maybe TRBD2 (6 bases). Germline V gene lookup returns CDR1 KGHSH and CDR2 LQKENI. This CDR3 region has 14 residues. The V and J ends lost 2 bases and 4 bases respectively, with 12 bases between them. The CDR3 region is CASSPRRDRYEQYF. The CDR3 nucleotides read TGTGCCAGCTCACCAAGGAGGGACCGGTACGAGCAGTACTTC.

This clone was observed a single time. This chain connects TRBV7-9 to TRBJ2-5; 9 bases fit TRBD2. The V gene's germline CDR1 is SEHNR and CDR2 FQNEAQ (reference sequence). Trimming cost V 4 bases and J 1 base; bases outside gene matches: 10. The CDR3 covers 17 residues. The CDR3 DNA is TGTGCCAGCAGCTCCCGACTTGTGCGGGAGGGCCAAGAGACCCAGTACTTC. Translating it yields CASSSRLVREGQETQYF.

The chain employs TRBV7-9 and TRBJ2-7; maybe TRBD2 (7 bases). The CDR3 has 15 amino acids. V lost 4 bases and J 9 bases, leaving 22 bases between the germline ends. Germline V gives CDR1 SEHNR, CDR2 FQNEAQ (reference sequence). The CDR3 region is CASSSGGTFQIRQYF. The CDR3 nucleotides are TGTGCCAGCAGCTCCGGGGGGACATTTCAAATACGGCAGTACTTC.

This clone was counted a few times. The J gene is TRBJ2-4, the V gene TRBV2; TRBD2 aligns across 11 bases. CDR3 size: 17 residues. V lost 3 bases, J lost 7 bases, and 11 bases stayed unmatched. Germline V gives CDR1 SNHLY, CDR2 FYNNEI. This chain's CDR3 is CASSDIFSGRAVNIQYF. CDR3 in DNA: TGTGCCAGCAGTGACATTTTTAGCGGGAGGGCCGTGAACATTCAGTACTTC. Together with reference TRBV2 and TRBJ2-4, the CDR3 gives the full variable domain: EPEVTQTPSHQVTQMGQEVILRCVPISNHLYFYWYRQILGQKVEFLVSFYNNEISEKSEIFDDQFSVERPDGSNFTLKIRSTKLEDSAMYFCASSDIFSGRAVNIQYFGAGTRLSVL.

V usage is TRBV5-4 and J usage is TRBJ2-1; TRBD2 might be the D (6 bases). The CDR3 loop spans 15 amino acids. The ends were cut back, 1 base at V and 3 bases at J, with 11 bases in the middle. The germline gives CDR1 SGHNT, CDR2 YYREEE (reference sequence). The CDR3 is CASSLKRDFYNEQFF. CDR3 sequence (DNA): TGTGCCAGCAGCTTGAAAAGGGACTTCTACAATGAGCAGTTCTTC.

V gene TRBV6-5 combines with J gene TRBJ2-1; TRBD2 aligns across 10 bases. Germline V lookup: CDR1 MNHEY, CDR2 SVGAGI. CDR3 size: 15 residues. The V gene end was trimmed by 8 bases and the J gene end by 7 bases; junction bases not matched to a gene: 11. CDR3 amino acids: CASGTAGGVLNEQFF. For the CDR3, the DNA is TGTGCCAGCGGTACAGCGGGAGGGGTCCTGAATGAGCAGTTCTTC.

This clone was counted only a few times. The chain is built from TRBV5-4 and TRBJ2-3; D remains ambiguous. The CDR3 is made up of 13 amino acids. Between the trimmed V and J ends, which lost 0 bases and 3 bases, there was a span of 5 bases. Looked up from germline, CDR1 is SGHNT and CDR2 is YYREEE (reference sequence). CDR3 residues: CASSLAKTDTQYF. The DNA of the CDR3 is TGTGCCAGCAGCTTGGCCAAAACAGATACGCAGTATTTT.

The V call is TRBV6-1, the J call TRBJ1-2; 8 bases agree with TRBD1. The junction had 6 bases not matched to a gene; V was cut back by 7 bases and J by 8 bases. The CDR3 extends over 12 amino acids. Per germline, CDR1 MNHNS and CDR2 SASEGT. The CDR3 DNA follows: TGTGCCAGCACCCGGGACAGGCAAGGCTACACCTTC. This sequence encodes CASTRDRQGYTF.

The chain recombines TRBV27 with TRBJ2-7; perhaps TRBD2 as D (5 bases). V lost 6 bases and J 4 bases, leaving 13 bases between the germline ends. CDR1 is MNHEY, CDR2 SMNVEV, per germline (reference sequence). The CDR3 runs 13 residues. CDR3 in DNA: TGTGCCAGCAGAAAACTAGACGGGTACGAGCAGTACTTC. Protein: CASRKLDGYEQYF.

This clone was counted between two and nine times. CDR3 nucleotide sequence: TGTGCCAGCAGCTTAGGGACCGACGCGATTAATCAGCCCCAGCATTTT. Amino acids: CASSLGTDAINQPQHF. The rearrangement uses TRBV7-9 and TRBJ1-5; D is unclear. Germline values: CDR1 SEHNR, CDR2 FQNEAQ (reference sequence). Deletions cut 1 base from V and 4 bases from J, with 14 bases between. This CDR3 has 16 amino acids.

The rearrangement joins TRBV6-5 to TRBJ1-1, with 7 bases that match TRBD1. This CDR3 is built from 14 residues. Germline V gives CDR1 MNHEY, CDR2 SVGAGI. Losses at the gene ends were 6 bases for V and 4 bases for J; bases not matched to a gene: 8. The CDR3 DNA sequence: TGTGCCAGCAGGAGAAGAGGGGACAGCACTGAAGCTTTCTTT. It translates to CASRRRGDSTEAFF.

The CDR3, as DNA: TGTGCCAGCTCACCACTGCCCGGCGCCTCCTACAATGAGCAGTTCTTC. This sequence encodes CASSPLPGASYNEQFF. The V gene is TRBV18, the J gene TRBJ2-1; no firm D call. CDR3 length: 16 amino acids. The V gene's germline CDR1 is KGHSH and CDR2 LQKENI. Trimming shortened V by 1 base and J by 0 bases, and 10 bases separated the two germline ends.

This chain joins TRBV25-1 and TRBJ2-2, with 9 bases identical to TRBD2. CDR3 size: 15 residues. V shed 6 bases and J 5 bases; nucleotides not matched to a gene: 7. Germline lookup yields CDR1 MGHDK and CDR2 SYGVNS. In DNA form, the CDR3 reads TGTGCCAGCAGCGCCCTAGCGGGGAAAACCGGGGAGCTGTTTTTT. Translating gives CASSALAGKTGELFF.

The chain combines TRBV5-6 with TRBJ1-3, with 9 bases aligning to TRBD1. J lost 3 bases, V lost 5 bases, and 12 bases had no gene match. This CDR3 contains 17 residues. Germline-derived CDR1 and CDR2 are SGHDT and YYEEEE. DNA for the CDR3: TGTGCCAGCAGTCGTAAAACAGGGGGCCGGCTTGGAAACACCATATATTTT. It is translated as CASSRKTGGRLGNTIYF.

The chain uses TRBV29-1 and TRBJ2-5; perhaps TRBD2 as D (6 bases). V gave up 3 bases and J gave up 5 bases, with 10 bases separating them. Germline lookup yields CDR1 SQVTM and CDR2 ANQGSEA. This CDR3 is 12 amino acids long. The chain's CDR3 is CSVESGGETQYF. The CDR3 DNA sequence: TGCAGCGTTGAGTCCGGGGGTGAGACCCAGTACTTC.

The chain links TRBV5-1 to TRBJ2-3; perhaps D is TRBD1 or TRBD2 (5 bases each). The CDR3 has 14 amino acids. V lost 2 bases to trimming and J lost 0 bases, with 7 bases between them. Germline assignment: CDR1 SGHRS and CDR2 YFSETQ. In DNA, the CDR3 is TGCGCCAGCAGCTTCGGGGACAGCACAGATACGCAGTATTTT. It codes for CASSFGDSTDTQYF.